Shown below are 17 T cell receptor beta chains from a single sample sequenced in a study of blood T cells in healthy people across ages (dated by TCRdb to between 2014 and 2017). Libraries came from 5' RACE. The data were produced on an Illumina HiSeq 2500. A second PCR of roughly 7 to 11 cycles was performed with a sample-barcoded 5' primer and a J-beta primer mix. The public sequencing data were trimmed at Q25 with fastp and processed into clonotypes with MiXCR by TCRdb, which kept only in-frame beta chains. Identical CDR3 protein sequences are pooled into one entry, listed with their most common genes and DNA. Within this sample are more than 650,000 distinct CDR3 sequences, with approximately 55% of them counted one time only. The ten largest clones capture approximately 40% of the sample. Sequenced: blood. The receptors here all came from an elderly man in good health.

The chain carries TRBV25-1 and TRBJ1-2, with a possible D match to TRBD1 (5 bases). V lost 6 bases and J lost 5, with 13 bases in between. The CDR3 has 13 amino acids. The germline CDR1 and CDR2 sequences are MGHDK and SYGVNS. CDR3 in amino acids: CASRDGGSYGYTF. The CDR3 nucleotides read TGTGCCAGCAGGGATGGGGGGAGTTATGGCTACACCTTC.

V gene TRBV20-1 combines with J gene TRBJ2-4; tentative D call: TRBD2 (6 bases). The J call may be mistaken, given a closer DNA end match to TRBJ2-7. Germline CDR1 reads DFQATT; CDR2 reads SNEGSKA (reference sequence). CDR3 length: 13 residues. CDR3 protein: CSALTGRTYEQYF. The CDR3 nucleotides read TGCAGTGCCCTAACCGGGAGAACTTACGAGCAGTACTTC.

Details on this clonotype: A junction end diverges from the germline sequence, so it may reflect a read error. The CDR3 loop reads CASSLEQDEAFF. The CDR3 DNA is TGTGCTAGCAGCTTAGAGCAGGATGAAGCTTTCTTT. The V gene is TRBV11-1, the J gene TRBJ1-1; D not resolved. Germline loops: CDR1 SGHAT, CDR2 FQDESV (reference sequence). The CDR3 is made up of 12 amino acids. The whole variable domain, remainder taken from reference TRBV11-1 and TRBJ1-1, is EAEVAQSPRYKITEKSQAVAFWCDPISGHATLYWYRQILGQGPELLVQFQDESVVDDSQLPKDRFSAERLKGVDSTLKIQPAELGDSAMYLCASSLEQDEAFFGQGTRLTVV.

On this clonotype itself: At one of its ends the junction is not consistent with the germline gene, which may arise from a read error. The CDR3: CASGQDPQHTDTQYF. The CDR3 bases are TGTGCCAGCGGCCAAGATCCTCAACACACAGATACGCAGTATTTT. The rearrangement links TRBV3-1 to TRBJ2-3; D is unclear. The CDR3 contains 15 residues. Germline V gene lookup returns CDR1 LGHDT and CDR2 YNNKEL (reference sequence).

This clonotype was found a few times. The J gene is TRBJ1-2, the V gene TRBV29-1, with unresolved D. This CDR3 region has 13 residues. The germline CDR1 and CDR2 sequences are SQVTM and ANQGSEA. Deletions cut 7 bases from V and 4 bases from J, with 16 bases between. The CDR3 loop reads CSGTGPGGYGYTF. The CDR3 DNA follows: TGCAGCGGTACGGGCCCGGGAGGCTATGGCTACACCTTC.

This chain connects TRBV29-1 to TRBJ2-3, with 9 bases matching TRBD2. V lost 5 bases, J lost 4 bases, and 4 bases stayed unmatched. CDR1 and CDR2 (germline): SQVTM, ANQGSEA. The CDR3 has 13 residues. The DNA for the CDR3 is TGCAGCGTTCGGGCGGGAGGGCCAGATACGCAGTATTTT. It is translated as CSVRAGGPDTQYF.

This chain connects TRBV7-9 to TRBJ1-3, with D maybe TRBD1 (5 bases). CDR3 length: 13 amino acids. Trimming shortened V by 10 bases and J by 1 base, and 11 bases separated the two germline ends. Germline CDR1 SEHNR, CDR2 FQNEAQ (reference sequence). The CDR3 loop reads CANGGESGNTIYF. CDR3 in DNA: TGTGCCAACGGAGGGGAGTCTGGAAACACCATATATTTT.

The rearrangement uses TRBV20-1 and TRBJ2-7; no clear D. Germline assignment: CDR1 DFQATT and CDR2 SNEGSKA (reference sequence). The CDR3 sequence is 14 residues long. V was cut by 6 bases and J by 0 bases, with 15 bases left in between. CDR3: CSAPTSSTSYEQYF. CDR3 sequence (DNA): TGCAGTGCCCCCACTTCAAGCACCTCCTACGAGCAGTACTTC.

V usage is TRBV12-5 and J usage is TRBJ2-7; D may be TRBD1 (6 bases). V lost 0 bases and J 0 bases, leaving 15 bases between the germline ends. The CDR3 length is 17 residues. CDR1 and CDR2 from the germline V gene are LGHNT and FRNRAP. The CDR3 DNA is TGTGCTAGTGGTTTGGTATCTGGGGGCTGGAGCTCCTACGAGCAGTACTTC. Protein sequence: CASGLVSGGWSSYEQYF. The full variable domain, rest sourced from reference TRBV12-5 and TRBJ2-7, is DARVTQTPRHKVTEMGQEVTMRCQPILGHNTVFWYRQTMMQGLELLAYFRNRAPLDDSGMPKDRFSAEMPDATLATLKIQPSEPRDSAVYFCASGLVSGGWSSYEQYFGPGTRLTVT.

In regard to this clonotype: With a much larger clone just one base away, this may be a read error. The chain combines TRBV20-1 with TRBJ1-5; TRBD1 might be the D (6 bases). The length of the CDR3 is 14 residues. Per germline, CDR1 DFQATT and CDR2 SNEGSKA (reference sequence). Trimming took 2 bases from V and 1 from J, leaving 9 bases between them. The CDR3 DNA is TGCAGTGCTAGACGGGGGGGCAGCAATCAGCCCCAGCATTTT. Translating it yields CSARRGGSNQPQHF.

The chain has TRBV4-2 and TRBJ2-2, with 12 bases that match TRBD1. Per the germline V gene, CDR1 is LGHNA and CDR2 is YNFKEQ. CDR3 length: 18 residues. The J segment lost 3 bases and the V segment lost 8 bases, leaving 13 bases of the junction unmatched. CDR3 nucleotides: TGTGCCAGCGGGGGGGCACCGGGACAGGGGGCATACACCGGGGAGCTGTTTTTT. As protein: CASGGAPGQGAYTGELFF.

In its sample, this clonotype was seen a few times. The V gene is TRBV2, the J gene TRBJ1-2; D unclear. The CDR3 consists of 11 residues. CDR1 and CDR2 (germline): SNHLY, FYNNEI. Trimming pared 7 bases from V and 3 bases from J, leaving 6 bases between. This CDR3 reads CASTQDYGYTF. The CDR3 DNA sequence: TGTGCCAGCACTCAGGACTATGGCTACACCTTC.

V gene TRBV24-1 combines with J gene TRBJ2-7; the match to TRBD1 covers 8 bases. The CDR3 totals 15 residues. The V gene end was trimmed by 3 bases and the J gene end by 4 bases; junction bases not matched to a gene: 7. Germline lookup yields CDR1 KGHDR and CDR2 SFDVKD. CDR3 coding DNA: TGTGCCACCAGTGATCCGGGGACAGGATATTACGAGCAGTACTTC. Encoded protein: CATSDPGTGYYEQYF.

This clonotype appeared once. V and J are TRBV10-3 and TRBJ2-5, with 16 bases matching TRBD2. With the DNA end fitting TRBJ2-7 better, the J assignment may be wrong. Germline V lookup: CDR1 ENHRY, CDR2 SYGVKD. The CDR3 contains 19 residues. CDR3 protein: CAISGGTHGTSGRAAEQYF. Written as DNA, the CDR3 is TGTGCCATCAGTGGCGGGACACACGGGACTAGCGGGAGGGCCGCCGAGCAGTACTTC.

In regard to this clonotype: Being one base from a much bigger clone, this may be a read error. This chain links TRBV20-1 with TRBJ2-1; D uncertain. CDR1 and CDR2 (germline): DFQATT, SNEGSKA (reference sequence). The CDR3 runs 12 residues. CDR3 DNA: TGCAGGGCTAGGGTAATCTCCGATGAGCAGTTCTTC. Translation: CRARVISDEQFF.

The J gene is TRBJ2-1, the V gene TRBV20-1; 11 nucleotides align to TRBD2. The germline V gene encodes CDR1 DFQATT and CDR2 SNEGSKA (reference sequence). The CDR3 has 17 amino acids. The V and J ends lost 6 bases and 10 bases, in that order; junction bases with no gene match: 20. The CDR3 region is CSASAPGSGRAYREQFF. The CDR3 coding sequence is TGCAGTGCCTCCGCGCCTGGTAGCGGGAGGGCCTATAGAGAGCAGTTCTTC.

The rearrangement links TRBV3-1 to TRBJ1-2; the D is unclear. The V end lost 3 bases, the J end lost 8 bases, and 7 bases lay between the germline ends. Germline CDR1 is LGHDT and CDR2 is YNNKEL (reference sequence). This CDR3 comprises 11 residues. The CDR3 DNA is TGTGCCAGCAGCCAGATTCACGGCTACACCTTC. Residues: CASSQIHGYTF.